This T cell receptor (beta chain) was sequenced during a study of blood T cell repertoires in COVID-19. Germline values: CDR1 MGHRA, CDR2 YSYEKL. V lost 1 base and J 5 bases, leaving 12 bases between the germline ends. The length of the CDR3 is 15 residues. Measured with immunoSEQ multiplex PCR; TCRdb has only the in-frame clones, and not every one. The table records 200,000 to 250,000 clones, roughly 90% of them present only once. Material: peripheral blood. The TCR originated in a man aged 60 to 75 with COVID-19, enrolled during active disease. This chain connects TRBV4-1 to TRBJ2-1, with D perhaps matching TRBD1 (5 bases). The CDR3 protein is CASSQVAGADNEQFF. DNA of the CDR3: TGCGCCAGCAGCCAAGTAGCTGGGGCCGACAATGAGCAGTTCTTC.